In its sample, the clone carrying this T cell receptor beta chain was seen a few times. Its antigen is not known. The germline V gene has CDR1 SNHLY and CDR2 FYNNEI. The CDR3 contains 10 residues. V lost 10 bases, J lost 8 bases, and 12 bases lay in between. TCRdb passed the reads through MiXCR, listing each CDR3 protein once. The sample lists about 900,000 distinct CDR3 sequences, 31% occurring once. This entry belongs to a study of T cell repertoires in cytomegalovirus infection. Study summary: Researchers turned to recently identified HLA-C-restricted CMV epitopes as well as well-studied HLA-B-restricted ones.

The chain uses TRBV2 and TRBJ2-7; D is unresolved. This clonotype was sampled from a human donor in good health (CMV status not recorded). Some clones in this sample may be carry-over from other donors' samples. Sequenced material: cultured CD8+ T cells from PBMCs, taken from culture after CMV antigen stimulation. In nucleotides, the CDR3 is TGTGCCATCGCAGGAGTCCAGCAGTACTTC. Translating it yields CAIAGVQQYF.